The present T cell receptor (beta chain) was sequenced within a study of monozygotic twins with inflammatory bowel disease. Study-wide points: The analysis failed to separate different T cell subtypes.

TCRdb reanalyzed the 5' RACE reads, giving one entry per CDR3 protein sequence and no DNA. The sample table sets out over 350,000 distinct CDR3 sequences. On this clonotype: What it recognizes is unknown.

Sequencing was carried out using blood. This receptor was identified in a human donor with ulcerative colitis or Crohn's disease, or a healthy co-twin of an affected twin (not recorded which).

The CDR3 sequence: CATSRDIRVTYYEQYF. The chain recombines TRBV15 with TRBJ2-7. This CDR3 spans 16 amino acids. Germline lookup yields CDR1 LNHNV and CDR2 YYDKDF (reference sequence). The full variable domain, completed using reference TRBV15 and TRBJ2-7, is DAMVIQNPRYQVTQFGKPVTLSCSQTLNHNVMYWYQQKSSQAPKLLFHYYDKDFNNEADTPDNFQSRRPNTSFCFLDIRSPGLGDTAMYLCATSRDIRVTYYEQYFGPGTRLTVT.